This TCR beta chain was retrieved from a study of glioma-infiltrating T cells listed by TCRdb under 2016. About the investigation overall: Glioma tissue, non-neoplastic brain tissue and matched peripheral blood mononuclear cells were used as sources from which TCR alpha- and beta-chain repertoires were sequenced. Each tissue-infiltrating repertoire was compared with the same patient's peripheral blood repertoire to measure divergence between tissue and blood T-cell populations. The paired cohort comprised three low-grade glioma patients, 7 or 8 primary glioblastoma patients and three non-glioma patients contributing non-neoplastic brain tissue. Beyond this particular receptor, the publication reports: Very few CDR3 sequences were found to be shared between tissue and blood, and this scarcity was attributed to high CDR3 diversity and limited sampling. VJ-independent divergence between tissue and blood was found to be below expectation in non-neoplastic patients but above expectation in all gliomas, particularly low-grade gliomas. Small numbers underpinned the group comparisons: under ten glioblastoma patients, three low-grade glioma patients and three non-neoplastic patients.

The iRepertoire nested amplicon-rescue multiplex PCR (arm-PCR) platform was used to amplify TCR alpha and beta CDR3 regions from RNA. The input for one-step reverse transcription and amplification was roughly 100-450 ng of either tissue mRNA or PBMC total RNA. Following bead purification, Illumina adapters were added through a secondary multiplex PCR, and the libraries were then gel-purified between 200 and 400 bp. Libraries carried internal 6-nucleotide barcodes used for demultiplexing. Sequencing of libraries was performed on an Illumina MiSeq with 2x220 or 2x250 nucleotide paired-end reads. The source study handled its data this way. Paired reads were merged with FLASH 1.2.11 and aligned to the GRCh37 human genome with BWA-MEM before extracting TRA and TRB reads. V and J assignment used an IMGT-derived reference of cassette sequences and CDR3 motifs that included pseudogenes. Three-frame translation of reads was performed, and productive CDR3s were defined as those with a C...FGXG motif and no stop codons. Clonotypes were defined as unique combinations of V-J cassette pair and CDR3 amino acid sequence. Filtering of reads was based on Hamming distance, with the threshold set by the sequence error rate of each sample in mapped regions. TCRdb's own reprocessing of the public reads used fastp at Q25 and MiXCR and kept productive beta chains. Each entry merges the rows of one CDR3 protein and shows their most common DNA and genes. These V and J calls rely on TCRdb rather than the paper's analysis. The sample includes around 150,000 distinct CDR3 sequences, with more than 35% observed a single time. Of the sample, around 20% falls within the top ten clones.

The junction shows trimming of 6 bases on V and 0 bases on J, and the gene matches do not reach 3 bases of it. From the germline V gene, CDR1 is MNHEY and CDR2 is SVGEGT. From the cysteine up to the phenylalanine, the CDR3 has a length of 14 residues. The CDR3 DNA has 42 bases and is translated from base 1. As concerns this clonotype: What antigen it recognizes has not been identified. Within one base of it there is no much larger clone, and no base qualities were kept.

The sequence joins TRBV6-2 or TRBV6-3 to TRBJ2-3, and TRBD2 aligns with 7 junction nucleotides. The clonotype originates from a human donor with low-grade glioma or glioblastoma, undergoing nonglioma brain surgery, or in good health (not recorded which). Sequencing was carried out using glioma tissue, nonneoplastic brain tissue, or PBMCs (not recorded which). The DNA sequence is as follows: TGTGCCAGCAGAGCTAGCGGAAGCACAGATACGCAGTATTTT. Protein translation: CASRASGSTDTQYF.